This T cell receptor beta chain was identified during a study of regulatory T cells in long-lasting Graves disease. The table lists this clonotype with a count of one. The antigen remains undetermined. Stated time point: newly diagnosed GD, antithyroid drugs for less than 3 months. With RNA extracted from PBMCs as input, the TCR library was made. TCR beta libraries were built with iRepertoire HTBI primers and Arm-PCR of CDR3 regions. Via MiXCR, TCRdb re-called the multiplex PCR reads, giving one row per CDR3 protein. The sample has 620,000 or so distinct CDR3 sequences; roughly 15% are singletons. Germline V gene lookup returns CDR1 MNHEY and CDR2 SMNVEV (reference sequence). With 4 bases removed from V and 9 bases from J, the gap between germline ends came to 15 bases. The CDR3 is 13 amino acids. General study findings and limits: Peripheral blood was the sole material, not thyroid tissue.

These same records also appear under a second study, on T cells in Graves' hyperthyroidism and ophthalmopathy. As reported in that work: Newly diagnosed hyperthyroidism patients aged 18 to 65 years had disease lasting under 2 months.

The sequence was obtained from a woman aged 30 to 39 with Graves disease. Sample: peripheral blood mononuclear cells (PBMCs), taken at new diagnosis, from a patient treated with antithyroid drugs. The rearrangement links TRBV27 to TRBJ2-5; D call uncertain. CDR3 in amino acids: CASSSLLSLAQYF. CDR3 coding DNA: TGTGCCAGCAGTTCCCTCCTTTCTCTCGCCCAGTACTTC.